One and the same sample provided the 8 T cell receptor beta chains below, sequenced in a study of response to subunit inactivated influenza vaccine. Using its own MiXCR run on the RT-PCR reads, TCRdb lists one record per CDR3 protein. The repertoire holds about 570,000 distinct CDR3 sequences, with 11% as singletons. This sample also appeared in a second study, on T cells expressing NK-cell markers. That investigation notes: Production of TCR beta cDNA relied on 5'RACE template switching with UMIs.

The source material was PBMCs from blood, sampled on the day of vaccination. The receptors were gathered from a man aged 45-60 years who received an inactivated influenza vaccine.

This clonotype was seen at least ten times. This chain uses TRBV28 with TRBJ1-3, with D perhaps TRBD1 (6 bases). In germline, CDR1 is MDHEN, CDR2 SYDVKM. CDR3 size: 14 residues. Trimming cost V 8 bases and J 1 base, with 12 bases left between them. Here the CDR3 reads CASAQGISGNTIYF. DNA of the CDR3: TGTGCCAGCGCACAGGGAATATCTGGAAACACCATATATTTT.

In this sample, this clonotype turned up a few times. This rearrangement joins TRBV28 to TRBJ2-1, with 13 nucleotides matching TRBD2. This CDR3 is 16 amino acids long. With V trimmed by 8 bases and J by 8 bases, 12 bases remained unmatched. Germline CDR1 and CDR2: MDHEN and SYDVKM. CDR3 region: CASGILAGGPRDEQFF. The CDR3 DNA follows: TGTGCCAGCGGAATACTAGCGGGAGGGCCGCGTGATGAGCAGTTCTTC. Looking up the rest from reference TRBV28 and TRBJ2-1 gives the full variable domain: DVKVTQSSRYLVKRTGEKVFLECVQDMDHENMFWYRQDPGLGLRLIYFSYDVKMKEKGDIPEGYSVSREKKERFSLILESASTNQTSMYLCASGILAGGPRDEQFFGPGTRLTVL.

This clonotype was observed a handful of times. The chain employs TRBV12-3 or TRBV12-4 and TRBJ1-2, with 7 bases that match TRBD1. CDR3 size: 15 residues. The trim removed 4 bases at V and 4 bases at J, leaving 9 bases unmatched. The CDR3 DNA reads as TGTGCCAGCAGTTCCCCCGACAGGGCCTTCTATGGCTACACCTTC. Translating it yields CASSSPDRAFYGYTF.

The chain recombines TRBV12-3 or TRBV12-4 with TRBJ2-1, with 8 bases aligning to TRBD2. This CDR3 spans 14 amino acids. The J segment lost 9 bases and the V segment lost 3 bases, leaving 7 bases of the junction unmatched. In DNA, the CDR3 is TGTGCCAGCAGTTTGCTAGCTCGGGGGGGTGAGCAGTTCTTC. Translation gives CASSLLARGGEQFF.

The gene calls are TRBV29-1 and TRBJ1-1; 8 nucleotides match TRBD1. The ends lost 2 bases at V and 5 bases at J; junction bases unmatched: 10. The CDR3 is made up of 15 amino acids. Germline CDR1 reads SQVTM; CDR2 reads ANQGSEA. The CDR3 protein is CSVELPRGRGTEAFF. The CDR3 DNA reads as TGCAGCGTTGAATTACCCAGGGGGCGCGGGACTGAAGCTTTCTTT.

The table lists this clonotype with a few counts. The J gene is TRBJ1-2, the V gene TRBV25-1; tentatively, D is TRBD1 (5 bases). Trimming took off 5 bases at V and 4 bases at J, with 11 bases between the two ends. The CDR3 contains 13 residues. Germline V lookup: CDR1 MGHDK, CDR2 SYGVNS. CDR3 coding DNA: TGTGCCAGCAGTCCGGGACCGACCTATGGCTACACCTTC. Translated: CASSPGPTYGYTF.

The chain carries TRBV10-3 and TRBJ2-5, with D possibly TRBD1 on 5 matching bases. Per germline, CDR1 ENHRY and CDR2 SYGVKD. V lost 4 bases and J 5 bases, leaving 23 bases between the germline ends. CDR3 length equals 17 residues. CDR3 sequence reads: CAISVGQTLLAGETQYF. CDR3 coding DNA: TGTGCCATCAGTGTGGGGCAGACGCTTCTGGCAGGGGAGACCCAGTACTTC.

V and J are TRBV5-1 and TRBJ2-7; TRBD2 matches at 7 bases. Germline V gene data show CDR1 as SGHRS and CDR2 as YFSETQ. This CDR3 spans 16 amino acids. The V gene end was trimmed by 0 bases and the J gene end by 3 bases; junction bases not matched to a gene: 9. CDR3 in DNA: TGCGCCAGCAGCTTGGAAGGCGGGGGAAACGTCTACGAGCAGTACTTC. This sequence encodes CASSLEGGGNVYEQYF.